The sequence of this T cell receptor beta chain was determined in a study of patients and donors after allogeneic stem cell transplantation. TCRdb processed the RT-PCR reads anew with MiXCR; each CDR3 protein has one entry. Of over 130,000 distinct CDR3 sequences in the sample, approximately 37% were seen once. The CDR3 length is 14 residues. Germline-derived CDR1 and CDR2 are MNHNS and SASEGT. V was clipped by 6 bases and J by 5 bases; unmatched bases: 6. The chain employs TRBV6-1 and TRBJ1-2, with 10 bases lining up with TRBD1. Sequenced input: blood, either unsorted or a sorted T cell fraction (not recorded which). The sequence was collected from a human donor who was either an allogeneic HSCT recipient or a stem cell or donor lymphocyte infusion donor (not recorded which). It is not recorded whose cells these are; they may come from a transplant donor. The CDR3 DNA is TGTGCCAGCAGCGCGACAGGGGGCTGGTATGGCTACACCTTC. Encoded protein: CASSATGGWYGYTF.